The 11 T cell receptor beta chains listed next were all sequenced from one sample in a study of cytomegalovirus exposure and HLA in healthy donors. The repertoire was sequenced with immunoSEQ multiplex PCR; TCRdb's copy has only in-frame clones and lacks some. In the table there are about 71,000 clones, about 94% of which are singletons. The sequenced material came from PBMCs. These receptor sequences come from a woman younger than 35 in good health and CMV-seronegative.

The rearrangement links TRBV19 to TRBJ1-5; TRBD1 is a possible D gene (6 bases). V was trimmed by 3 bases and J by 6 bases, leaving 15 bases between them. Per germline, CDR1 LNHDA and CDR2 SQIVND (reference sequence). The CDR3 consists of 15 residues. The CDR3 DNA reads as TGTGCCAGTAGTATCTCGCGGGGGGCAGCTCAGCCCCAGCATTTT. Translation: CASSISRGAAQPQHF.

The CDR3 nucleotides read TGTGCCAGCAGTGAAAACAGGGCCCAAGAGACCCAGTACTTC. It yields the protein CASSENRAQETQYF. The rearrangement joins TRBV2 to TRBJ2-5, with D perhaps matching TRBD1 (6 bases). The CDR3 runs to 14 residues. V gave up 2 bases and J gave up 1 base, with 8 bases separating them. Germline V gene sequence: CDR1 SNHLY, CDR2 FYNNEI.

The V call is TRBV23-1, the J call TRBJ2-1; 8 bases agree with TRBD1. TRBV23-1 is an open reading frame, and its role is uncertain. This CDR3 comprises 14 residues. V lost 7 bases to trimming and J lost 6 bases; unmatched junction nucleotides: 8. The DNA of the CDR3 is TGCGCCAGCACTTCACAGGGGGTCCTCAATGAGCAGTTCTTC. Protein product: CASTSQGVLNEQFF.

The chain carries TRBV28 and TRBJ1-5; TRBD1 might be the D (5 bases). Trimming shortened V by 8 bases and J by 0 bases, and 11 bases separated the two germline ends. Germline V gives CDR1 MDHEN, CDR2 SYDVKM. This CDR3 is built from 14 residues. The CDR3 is CASRQRNSNQPQHF. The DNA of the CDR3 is TGTGCCAGCCGACAGAGAAATAGCAATCAGCCCCAGCATTTT.

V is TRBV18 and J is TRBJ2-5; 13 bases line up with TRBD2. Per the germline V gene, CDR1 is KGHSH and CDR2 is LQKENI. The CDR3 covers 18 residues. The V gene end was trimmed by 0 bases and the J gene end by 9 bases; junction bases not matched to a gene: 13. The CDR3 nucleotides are TGTGCCAGCTCACCACCGTGGACTAGCGGGAGCCCGGAGGGGGCCCAGTACTTC. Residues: CASSPPWTSGSPEGAQYF.

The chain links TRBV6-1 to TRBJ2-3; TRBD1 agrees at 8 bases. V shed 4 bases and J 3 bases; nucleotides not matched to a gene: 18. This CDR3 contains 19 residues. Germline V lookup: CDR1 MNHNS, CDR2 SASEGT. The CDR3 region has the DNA TGTGCCAGCAGTGCCCTAAGCGGAACCGGGACAGGCTGGACAGATACGCAGTATTTT. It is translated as CASSALSGTGTGWTDTQYF.

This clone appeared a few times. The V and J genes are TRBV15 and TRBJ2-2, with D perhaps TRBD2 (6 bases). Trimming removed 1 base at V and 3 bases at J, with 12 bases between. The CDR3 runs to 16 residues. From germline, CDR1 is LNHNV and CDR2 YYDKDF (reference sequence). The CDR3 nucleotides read TGTGCCACCAGCAGAGCAGGAGGGGACGACACCGGGGAGCTGTTTTTT. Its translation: CATSRAGGDDTGELFF.

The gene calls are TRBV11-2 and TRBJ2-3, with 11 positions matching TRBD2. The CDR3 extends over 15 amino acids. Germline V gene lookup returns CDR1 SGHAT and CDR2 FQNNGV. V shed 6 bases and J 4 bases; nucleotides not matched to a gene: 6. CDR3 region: CASSLSGGASDTQYF. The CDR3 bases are TGTGCCAGCAGTCTTAGCGGGGGGGCCTCAGATACGCAGTATTTT.

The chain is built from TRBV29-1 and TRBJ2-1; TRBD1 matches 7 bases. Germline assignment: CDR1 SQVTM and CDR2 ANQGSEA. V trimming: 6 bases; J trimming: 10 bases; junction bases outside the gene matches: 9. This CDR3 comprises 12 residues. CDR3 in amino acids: CSVGQPVGEQFF. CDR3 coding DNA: TGCAGCGTGGGACAGCCCGTGGGCGAGCAGTTCTTC.

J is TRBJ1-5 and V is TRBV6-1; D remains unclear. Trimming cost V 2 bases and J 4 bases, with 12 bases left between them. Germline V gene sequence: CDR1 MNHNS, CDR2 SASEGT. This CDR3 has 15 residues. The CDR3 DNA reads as TGTGCCAGCAGTGAATACGACTCGACTAATCAGCCCCAGCATTTT. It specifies CASSEYDSTNQPQHF.

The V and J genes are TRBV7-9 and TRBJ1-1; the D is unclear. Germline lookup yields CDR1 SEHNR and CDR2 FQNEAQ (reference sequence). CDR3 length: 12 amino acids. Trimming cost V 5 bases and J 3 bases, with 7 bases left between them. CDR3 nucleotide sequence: TGTGCCAGCAGCGCAAGAGACACTGAAGCTTTCTTT. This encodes CASSARDTEAFF.